In its sample, the clone carrying this TCR beta chain was seen a few times. Its antigen is still unknown. TCRdb re-called the RACE reads with MiXCR, one entry per CDR3 protein. The sample shows around 130,000 distinct CDR3 sequences, approximately 11% of them seen only once. This record belongs to a study of human T cells and chemical hapten exposure. CDR1 and CDR2 (germline): DFQATT, SNEGSKA (reference sequence). The CDR3 is 11 residues long. Trimming removed 5 bases at V and 3 bases at J, with 8 bases between. The study, taken as a whole, reports: It was expanded TCRs that formed significantly more large CDR3 similarity clusters than controls did. Patch test score was positively correlated with the counts of PT1 expanded TCRs.

Sample time point: patch test 3, about 24 weeks after DPC sensitization. Treatment denoted: therapeutic diphenylcyclopropenone sensitization with weekly scalp DPC. The study enrolled 18 to 70-year-old alopecia patients suitable for DPC. This TCR was recovered from a woman aged 50 to 65 with alopecia areata. Some clones in this sample may be carry-over from other donors' samples. The V call is TRBV20-1, the J call TRBJ2-7; the D is unclear. The sample here was whole blood, taken in connection with sensitization to the hapten diphenylcyclopropenone (DPC). As DNA, the CDR3 is TGCAGTGCTTCGGAGTTCTACGAGCAGTACTTC. It specifies CSASEFYEQYF.